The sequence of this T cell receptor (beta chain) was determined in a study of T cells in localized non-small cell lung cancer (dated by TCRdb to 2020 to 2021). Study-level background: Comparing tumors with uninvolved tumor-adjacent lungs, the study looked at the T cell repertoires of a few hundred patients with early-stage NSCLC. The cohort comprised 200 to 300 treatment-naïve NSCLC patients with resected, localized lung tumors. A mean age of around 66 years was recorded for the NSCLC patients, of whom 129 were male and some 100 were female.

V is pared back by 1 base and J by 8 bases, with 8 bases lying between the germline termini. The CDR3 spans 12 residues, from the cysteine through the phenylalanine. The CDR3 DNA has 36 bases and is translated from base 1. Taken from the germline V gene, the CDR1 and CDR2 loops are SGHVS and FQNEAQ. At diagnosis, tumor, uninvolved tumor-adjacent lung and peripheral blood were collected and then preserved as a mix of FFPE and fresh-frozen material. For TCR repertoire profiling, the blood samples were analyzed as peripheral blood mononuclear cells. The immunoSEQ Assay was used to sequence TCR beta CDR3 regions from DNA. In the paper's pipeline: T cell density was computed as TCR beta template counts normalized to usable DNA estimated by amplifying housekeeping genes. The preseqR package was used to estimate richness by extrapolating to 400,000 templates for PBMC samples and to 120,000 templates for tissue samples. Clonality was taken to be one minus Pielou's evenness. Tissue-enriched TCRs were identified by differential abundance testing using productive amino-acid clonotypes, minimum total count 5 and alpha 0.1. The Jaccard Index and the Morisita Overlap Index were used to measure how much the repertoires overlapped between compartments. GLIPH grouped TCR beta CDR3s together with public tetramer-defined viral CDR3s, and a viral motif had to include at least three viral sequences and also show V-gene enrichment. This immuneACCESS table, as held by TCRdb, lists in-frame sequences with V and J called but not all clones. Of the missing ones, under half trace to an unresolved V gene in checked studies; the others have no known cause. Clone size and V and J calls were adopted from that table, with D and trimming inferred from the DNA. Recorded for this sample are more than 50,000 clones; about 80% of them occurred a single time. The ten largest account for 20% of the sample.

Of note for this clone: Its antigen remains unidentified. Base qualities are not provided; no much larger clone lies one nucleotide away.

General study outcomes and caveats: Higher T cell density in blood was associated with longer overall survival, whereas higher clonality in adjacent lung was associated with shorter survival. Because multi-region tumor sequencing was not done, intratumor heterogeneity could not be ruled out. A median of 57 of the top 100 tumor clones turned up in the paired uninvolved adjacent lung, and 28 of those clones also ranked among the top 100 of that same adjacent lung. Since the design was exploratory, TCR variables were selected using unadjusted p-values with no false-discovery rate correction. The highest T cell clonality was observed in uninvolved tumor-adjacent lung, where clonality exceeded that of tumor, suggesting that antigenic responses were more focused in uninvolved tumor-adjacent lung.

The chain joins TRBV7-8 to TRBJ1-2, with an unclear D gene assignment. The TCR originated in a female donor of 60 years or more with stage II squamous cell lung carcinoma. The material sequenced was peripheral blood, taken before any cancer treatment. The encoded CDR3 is CASSLVGEGYTF. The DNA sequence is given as TGTGCCAGCAGCTTAGTCGGAGAAGGCTACACCTTC.